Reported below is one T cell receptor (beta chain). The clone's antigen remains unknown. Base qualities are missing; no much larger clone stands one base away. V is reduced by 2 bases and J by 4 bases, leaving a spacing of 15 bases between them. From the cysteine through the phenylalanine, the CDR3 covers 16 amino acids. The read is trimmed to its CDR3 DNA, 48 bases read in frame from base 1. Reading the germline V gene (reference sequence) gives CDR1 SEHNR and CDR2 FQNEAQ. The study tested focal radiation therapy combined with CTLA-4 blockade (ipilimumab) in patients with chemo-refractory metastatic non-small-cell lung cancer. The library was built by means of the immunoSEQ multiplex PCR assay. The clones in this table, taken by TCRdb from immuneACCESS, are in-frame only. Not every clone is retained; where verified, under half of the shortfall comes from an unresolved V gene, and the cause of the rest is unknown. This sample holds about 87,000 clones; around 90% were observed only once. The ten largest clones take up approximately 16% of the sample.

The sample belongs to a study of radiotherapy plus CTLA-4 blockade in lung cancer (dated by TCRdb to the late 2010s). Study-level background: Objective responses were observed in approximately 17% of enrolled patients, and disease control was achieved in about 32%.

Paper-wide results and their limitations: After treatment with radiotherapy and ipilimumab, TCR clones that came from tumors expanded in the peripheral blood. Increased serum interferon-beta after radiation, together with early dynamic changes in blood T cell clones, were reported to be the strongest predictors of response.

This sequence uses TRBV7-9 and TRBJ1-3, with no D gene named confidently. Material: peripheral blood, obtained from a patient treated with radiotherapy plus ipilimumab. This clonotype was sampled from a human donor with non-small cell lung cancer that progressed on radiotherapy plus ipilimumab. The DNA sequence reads TGTGCCAGCAGCTTAACGGGCGCTGCTCCGGGAAACACCATATATTTT. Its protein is CASSLTGAAPGNTIYF.